The 3 T cell receptor beta chains below were found in one sample sequenced in a study of OX40 agonist ivuxolimab in advanced cancers. The protocol was immunoSEQ multiplex PCR, while the TCRdb copy is restricted to in-frame clones and leaves out a portion. Of 50,000 to 65,000 clones in the sample, around 82% were seen once. The specimen was CD4+ or CD8+ T cells sorted from blood, collected in a trial of the OX40 agonist ivuxolimab. Every receptor here comes from an adult with an advanced solid tumor such as melanoma, head and neck, liver or kidney cancer.

The V call is TRBV19, the J call TRBJ2-5; D possibly corresponds to TRBD1 (5 bases). V shed 5 bases and J shed 2 bases, with 12 bases lying between them. This CDR3 is 14 amino acids long. From germline, CDR1 is LNHDA and CDR2 SQIVND (reference sequence). CDR3 DNA: TGTGCCAGTAGTCAAACGACAGTACAAGAGACCCAGTACTTC. This translates into CASSQTTVQETQYF.

The J gene is TRBJ1-1, the V gene TRBV27; D is undetermined. Germline CDR1 reads MNHEY; CDR2 reads SMNVEV (reference sequence). This CDR3 contains 15 residues. V lost 0 bases and J lost 1, with 9 bases in between. This CDR3 is CASSLSWETNTEAFF. DNA of the CDR3: TGTGCCAGCAGTTTATCGTGGGAGACGAACACTGAAGCTTTCTTT.

The gene calls are TRBV5-8 and TRBJ1-2; 8 bases are shared with TRBD1. Looked up from germline, CDR1 is SGHTS and CDR2 is YDEGEE. The CDR3 has 16 amino acids. With 5 bases clipped from V and 1 base from J, the junction kept 10 bases outside the gene matches. As DNA, the CDR3 is TGTGCCAGCAGGACAAAAGTAGGACAGGGTAACTATGGCTACACCTTC. Its translation is CASRTKVGQGNYGYTF.